Below, 31 T cell receptor beta chains from the same sample are listed, as sequenced in a study of CD8 T cells in Susac syndrome. RNA in amounts of about 0.5 to 1 ug was reverse transcribed with random hexamers. TCRdb used MiXCR to reprocess the immunoSEQ multiplex PCR reads, holding one entry per CDR3 protein. The sample lists about 71,000 distinct CDR3 sequences; approximately 96% were seen once. Material: CD4+ T cells from PBMCs. Receptor source: a human donor with multiple sclerosis.

The chain recombines TRBV27 with TRBJ1-1; D may be TRBD1 (6 bases). Germline loops: CDR1 MNHEY, CDR2 SMNVEV (reference sequence). CDR3 length: 12 residues. The V end lost 1 base, the J end lost 7 bases, and 7 bases lay between the germline ends. The CDR3 region is CASSLLQGEAFF. The CDR3 DNA reads as TGTGCCAGCAGTTTATTACAGGGTGAAGCTTTCTTT.

This chain uses TRBV12-3 or TRBV12-4 with TRBJ2-1; 11 nucleotides match TRBD2. Germline trimming cut 7 bases from V and 10 bases from J; bases unmatched to any gene: 12. The CDR3 has 15 amino acids. The CDR3 coding sequence is TGTGCCAGCATCTTAAATAGCGGGGGGGCAGAGGAGCAGTTCTTC. Residues: CASILNSGGAEEQFF.

This rearrangement joins TRBV5-1 to TRBJ2-7; 9 nucleotides match TRBD1. The V and J ends lost 4 bases and 6 bases, in that order; junction bases with no gene match: 8. Germline V lookup: CDR1 SGHRS, CDR2 YFSETQ. The CDR3 contains 14 residues. CDR3 DNA sequence: TGCGCCAGCAGCCCGACAGGGGGTTCGGGCGAGCAGTACTTC. It translates to CASSPTGGSGEQYF.

CDR3 residues: CASSPGTGLNEQFF. The CDR3 nucleotides are TGTGCCAGCAGTCCCGGGACAGGGTTAAATGAGCAGTTCTTC. The rearrangement links TRBV12-3 or TRBV12-4 to TRBJ2-1, with 9 bases lining up with TRBD1. The CDR3 is 14 residues long. Trimming at V came to 5 bases and at J to 7 bases, leaving 6 bases not matched to a gene.

This clonotype was found a few times. CDR3 region: CASSLAGQGIYSPLHF. CDR3 DNA: TGCGCCAGCAGCTTGGCCGGACAGGGGATTTATTCACCCCTCCACTTT. The gene calls are TRBV5-1 and TRBJ1-6; 9 bases are shared with TRBD1. The V gene end was trimmed by 0 bases and the J gene end by 8 bases; junction bases not matched to a gene: 6. Germline values: CDR1 SGHRS, CDR2 YFSETQ. The CDR3 has 16 residues.

V and J are TRBV28 and TRBJ1-1, with 9 bases that match TRBD1. With V trimmed by 2 bases and J by 5 bases, 3 bases remained unmatched. The CDR3 consists of 14 residues. Germline CDR1 reads MDHEN; CDR2 reads SYDVKM. This chain's CDR3 is CASSLGTGKTEAFF. The CDR3 DNA is TGTGCCAGCAGTTTAGGGACAGGGAAGACTGAAGCTTTCTTT.

V usage is TRBV20-1 and J usage is TRBJ2-5; D is ambiguous. Between the trimmed V and J ends, which lost 4 bases and 3 bases, there was a span of 9 bases. The CDR3 length is 12 residues. Looked up from germline, CDR1 is DFQATT and CDR2 is SNEGSKA (reference sequence). The CDR3 loop is CSAMADEETQYF. The CDR3, as DNA: TGCAGTGCTATGGCGGACGAAGAGACCCAGTACTTC.

The gene calls are TRBV20-1 and TRBJ1-1; no firm D call. This CDR3 is 10 amino acids long. Trimming pared 6 bases from V and 11 bases from J, leaving 13 bases between. Per the germline V gene, CDR1 is DFQATT and CDR2 is SNEGSKA (reference sequence). The CDR3 spells CSAPTRSAFF. The DNA of the CDR3 is TGCAGTGCCCCGACCCGGTCCGCTTTCTTT.

The rearrangement links TRBV7-2 to TRBJ2-7; the match to TRBD1 covers 8 bases. The V gene end was trimmed by 5 bases and the J gene end by 3 bases; junction bases not matched to a gene: 3. The CDR3 consists of 13 residues. The germline gives CDR1 SGHTA, CDR2 FQGNSA. CDR3 sequence reads: CASSVDRDYEQYF. In nucleotides, the CDR3 is TGTGCCAGCAGCGTGGACAGGGACTACGAGCAGTACTTC.

This sequence joins TRBV28 and TRBJ2-1; D is uncertain. With 1 base removed from V and 7 bases from J, the gap between germline ends came to 8 bases. CDR3 size: 13 residues. CDR1 is MDHEN and CDR2 is SYDVKM in the germline V gene. The CDR3 loop is CASSLSAPNEQFF. The CDR3 nucleotides are TGTGCCAGCAGTTTATCGGCACCAAATGAGCAGTTCTTC. The full variable domain, with the rest looked up from reference TRBV28 and TRBJ2-1, is DVKVTQSSRYLVKRTGEKVFLECVQDMDHENMFWYRQDPGLGLRLIYFSYDVKMKEKGDIPEGYSVSREKKERFSLILESASTNQTSMYLCASSLSAPNEQFFGPGTRLTVL.

In this sample, this clonotype turned up once. CDR3 DNA sequence: TGCGCCAGCAGCTTGGAGCACTTATACAATGAGCAGTTCTTC. The encoded protein is CASSLEHLYNEQFF. V gene TRBV5-1 combines with J gene TRBJ2-1; D is unresolved. Looked up from germline, CDR1 is SGHRS and CDR2 is YFSETQ. Trimming removed 0 bases from V and 4 bases from J, with 8 bases in between. The CDR3 extends over 14 amino acids.

The J gene is TRBJ2-1, the V gene TRBV19, with 9 bases matching TRBD2. Per germline, CDR1 LNHDA and CDR2 SQIVND (reference sequence). This CDR3 has 17 amino acids. V lost 1 base to trimming and J lost 0 bases; unmatched junction nucleotides: 4. CDR3 in DNA: TGTGCCAGTAGTATAGCCCTAGCGGGGTTCTCCTACAATGAGCAGTTCTTC. Amino acid sequence: CASSIALAGFSYNEQFF. The variable domain in full, completed from reference TRBV19 and TRBJ2-1, reads DGGITQSPKYLFRKEGQNVTLSCEQNLNHDAMYWYRQDPGQGLRLIYYSQIVNDFQKGDIAEGYSVSREKKESFPLTVTSAQKNPTAFYLCASSIALAGFSYNEQFFGPGTRLTVL.

V usage is TRBV10-3 and J usage is TRBJ1-3; D call uncertain. V was clipped by 2 bases and J by 3 bases, with 14 bases between them. There are 16 residues in the CDR3. CDR1 and CDR2 from the germline V gene are ENHRY and SYGVKD. In nucleotides, the CDR3 is TGTGCCATCAGTGAGGAGCCCCCAGAGATTGGAAACACCATATATTTT. The encoded protein is CAISEEPPEIGNTIYF.

The genes are TRBV19 and TRBJ1-2; TRBD1 is a possible D gene (5 bases). CDR1 and CDR2 from the germline V gene are LNHDA and SQIVND (reference sequence). This CDR3 spans 14 amino acids. Trimming removed 4 bases at V and 8 bases at J, with 17 bases between. The CDR3: CASSSWDREGGYTF. The CDR3 bases are TGTGCCAGTAGTAGCTGGGACCGCGAAGGAGGCTACACCTTC.

The rearrangement links TRBV7-9 to TRBJ1-1, with no clear D. The CDR3 contains 12 residues. Per the germline V gene, CDR1 is SEHNR and CDR2 is FQNEAQ (reference sequence). V was clipped by 1 base and J by 7 bases, with 7 bases between them. CDR3 nucleotide sequence: TGTGCCAGCAGCTTAGGACGGAGTGAAGCTTTCTTT. Protein product: CASSLGRSEAFF.

For this clonotype: The junction shows a germline mismatch at one end, possibly a read error. The chain uses TRBV7-7 and TRBJ2-3; D possibly corresponds to TRBD1 (6 bases). This CDR3 is built from 14 residues. The germline V gene has CDR1 SSHAT and CDR2 FNYEAQ (reference sequence). This CDR3 reads CASSVDRTTDTQYF. The DNA of the CDR3 is TGTGCTAGCAGCGTCGACAGGACCACAGATACGCAGTATTTT.

This clonotype was picked up one time. The V call is TRBV19, the J call TRBJ1-1; D may be TRBD1 (6 bases). CDR3 length equals 14 residues. The germline V gene encodes CDR1 LNHDA and CDR2 SQIVND (reference sequence). V shed 3 bases and J shed 3 bases, with 11 bases lying between them. The CDR3 loop is CASSMTGRDTEAFF. CDR3 bases: TGTGCCAGTAGTATGACAGGACGCGACACTGAAGCTTTCTTT.

The chain is built from TRBV11-2 and TRBJ2-1; possible D gene TRBD1, 5 bases. CDR1 is SGHAT, CDR2 FQNNGV, per germline. The CDR3 spans 12 residues. V shed 4 bases and J shed 6 bases, with 7 bases lying between them. In DNA, the CDR3 is TGTGCCAGCAGCTCAGGGTTCAATGAGCAGTTCTTC. Translation: CASSSGFNEQFF.

The chain is built from TRBV30 and TRBJ2-6; D gene ambiguous. Trimming cost V 2 bases and J 0 bases, with 8 bases left between them. Germline assignment: CDR1 GTSNPN and CDR2 SVGIG (reference sequence). This CDR3 has 15 amino acids. CDR3 sequence reads: CAWSYALSGANVLTF. DNA for the CDR3: TGTGCCTGGAGTTACGCGCTCTCTGGGGCCAACGTCCTGACTTTC.

This chain links TRBV5-6 with TRBJ1-6; D is unresolved. Trimming removed 3 bases from V and 8 bases from J, with 15 bases in between. The CDR3 is made up of 15 amino acids. CDR1 is SGHDT, CDR2 YYEEEE, per germline. CDR3 amino acids: CASSSGLAGDSPLHF. CDR3 DNA sequence: TGTGCCAGCAGCTCTGGACTTGCTGGGGATTCACCCCTCCACTTT.

Here the CDR3 reads CASSDGGGASQDEQFF. The CDR3 nucleotides are TGTGCCAGCAGTGATGGGGGAGGAGCCTCCCAGGATGAGCAGTTCTTC. The chain joins TRBV2 to TRBJ2-1, with a weak D call TRBD2 (6 bases). The CDR3 has 16 residues. V was cut by 3 bases and J by 8 bases, with 20 bases left in between. Germline values: CDR1 SNHLY, CDR2 FYNNEI.

The V call is TRBV29-1, the J call TRBJ1-1; TRBD1 might be the D (6 bases). The CDR3 has 11 amino acids. V was clipped by 3 bases and J by 5 bases, with 7 bases between them. Germline V gene lookup returns CDR1 SQVTM and CDR2 ANQGSEA. CDR3 protein: CSVDRGTEAFF. The CDR3 DNA follows: TGCAGCGTTGACAGGGGTACTGAAGCTTTCTTT. The full variable domain, its missing parts supplied by reference TRBV29-1 and TRBJ1-1, is SAVISQKPSRDICQRGTSLTIQCQVDSQVTMMFWYRQQPGQSLTLIATANQGSEATYESGFVIDKFPISRPNLTFSTLTVSNMSPEDSSIYLCSVDRGTEAFFGQGTRLTVV.

The V and J genes are TRBV6-2 or TRBV6-3 and TRBJ1-5; possible D gene TRBD1, 5 bases. The CDR3 runs 13 residues. Germline lookup yields CDR1 MNHEY and CDR2 SVGEGT. The V gene lost 2 bases and the J gene lost 4 bases, with 6 bases spanning the gap. The CDR3 DNA reads as TGTGCCAGCAGTTACGGGGGGAATCAGCCCCAGCATTTT. It is translated as CASSYGGNQPQHF.

The sample holds one count of this clonotype. The J gene is TRBJ2-1, the V gene TRBV7-9; 8 bases map to TRBD2. This CDR3 contains 15 residues. The V segment lost 3 bases and the J segment 8 bases; nucleotides outside the gene matches: 9. Germline lookup yields CDR1 SEHNR and CDR2 FQNEAQ (reference sequence). CDR3: CASSFRRGVDDEQFF. The DNA for the CDR3 is TGTGCCAGCAGCTTTAGGCGGGGGGTGGACGATGAGCAGTTCTTC.

This chain connects TRBV11-2 to TRBJ1-1; D call uncertain. This CDR3 comprises 14 residues. Germline CDR1 reads SGHAT; CDR2 reads FQNNGV. Trimming removed 2 bases from V and 3 bases from J, with 10 bases in between. In DNA form, the CDR3 reads TGTGCCAGCAGCTTACGACGGATGGACACTGAAGCTTTCTTT. Protein: CASSLRRMDTEAFF.

This chain joins TRBV6-6 and TRBJ2-7, with a tentative D call TRBD1 (6 bases). CDR3 size: 15 residues. Trimming removed 2 bases at V and 2 bases at J, with 13 bases between. Germline lookup yields CDR1 MNHNY and CDR2 SVGAGI (reference sequence). This CDR3 reads CASSYEDRLTYEQYF. CDR3 bases: TGTGCCAGCAGTTACGAAGACAGGCTTACCTACGAGCAGTACTTC.

The CDR3 nucleotides are TGCAGCGTCGGGACAGGGGCCTACGAGCAGTACTTC. Translating gives CSVGTGAYEQYF. V is TRBV29-1 and J is TRBJ2-7, with 10 bases that match TRBD1. The CDR3 has 12 amino acids. Germline CDR1 reads SQVTM; CDR2 reads ANQGSEA. The trim removed 6 bases at V and 2 bases at J, leaving 1 base unmatched.

The V gene is TRBV28, the J gene TRBJ2-1, with D maybe TRBD1 (6 bases). The germline gives CDR1 MDHEN, CDR2 SYDVKM. Trimming removed 7 bases at V and 4 bases at J, with 20 bases between. CDR3 length: 16 residues. The CDR3 loop reads CASTPANTGRYNEQFF. CDR3 nucleotide sequence: TGTGCCAGCACCCCGGCTAACACAGGGAGATACAATGAGCAGTTCTTC. The whole variable domain, filled in from reference TRBV28 and TRBJ2-1, reads DVKVTQSSRYLVKRTGEKVFLECVQDMDHENMFWYRQDPGLGLRLIYFSYDVKMKEKGDIPEGYSVSREKKERFSLILESASTNQTSMYLCASTPANTGRYNEQFFGPGTRLTVL.

The V and J genes are TRBV29-1 and TRBJ1-1; D gene uncertain. This CDR3 region has 13 residues. The V end lost 4 bases, the J end lost 1 base, and 10 bases lay between the germline ends. The germline CDR1 and CDR2 sequences are SQVTM and ANQGSEA. The CDR3 protein is CSVAREWNTEAFF. CDR3 sequence (DNA): TGCAGCGTTGCAAGGGAATGGAACACTGAAGCTTTCTTT.

V and J are TRBV30 and TRBJ2-1; TRBD1 matches at 7 bases. CDR3 length equals 12 residues. The V segment lost 4 bases and the J segment 11 bases; nucleotides outside the gene matches: 8. Per germline, CDR1 GTSNPN and CDR2 SVGIG (reference sequence). The CDR3 reads CAWTWGQTQQFF. The CDR3, as DNA: TGTGCCTGGACGTGGGGACAGACTCAGCAGTTCTTC.

The chain uses TRBV5-4 and TRBJ2-3; 13 bases match TRBD2. CDR3 size: 16 residues. With 0 bases clipped from V and 4 bases from J, the junction kept 2 bases outside the gene matches. Germline V gives CDR1 SGHNT, CDR2 YYREEE (reference sequence). This CDR3 is CASSLGLAGGPDTQYF. CDR3 bases: TGTGCCAGCAGCTTGGGACTAGCGGGGGGACCAGATACGCAGTATTTT.